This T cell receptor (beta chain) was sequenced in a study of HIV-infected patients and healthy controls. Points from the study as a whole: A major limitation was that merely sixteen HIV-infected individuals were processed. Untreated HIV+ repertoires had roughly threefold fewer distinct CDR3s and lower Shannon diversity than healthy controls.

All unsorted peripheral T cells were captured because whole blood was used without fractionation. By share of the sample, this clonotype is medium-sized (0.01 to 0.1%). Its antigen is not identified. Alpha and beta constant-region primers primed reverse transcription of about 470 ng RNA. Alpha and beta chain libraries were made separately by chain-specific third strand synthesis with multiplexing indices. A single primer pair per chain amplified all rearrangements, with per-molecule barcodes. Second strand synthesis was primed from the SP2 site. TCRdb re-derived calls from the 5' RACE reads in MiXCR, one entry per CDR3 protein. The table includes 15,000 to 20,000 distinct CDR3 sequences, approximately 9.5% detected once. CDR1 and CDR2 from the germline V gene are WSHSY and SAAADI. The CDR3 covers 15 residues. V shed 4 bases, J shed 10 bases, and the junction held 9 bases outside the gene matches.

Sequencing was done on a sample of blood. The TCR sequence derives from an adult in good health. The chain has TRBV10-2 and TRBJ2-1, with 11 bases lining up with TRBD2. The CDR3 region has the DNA TGCGCCAGCAGTGCTACTAGCGGGAGCTTGGGGGAGCAGTTCTTC. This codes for CASSATSGSLGEQFF.